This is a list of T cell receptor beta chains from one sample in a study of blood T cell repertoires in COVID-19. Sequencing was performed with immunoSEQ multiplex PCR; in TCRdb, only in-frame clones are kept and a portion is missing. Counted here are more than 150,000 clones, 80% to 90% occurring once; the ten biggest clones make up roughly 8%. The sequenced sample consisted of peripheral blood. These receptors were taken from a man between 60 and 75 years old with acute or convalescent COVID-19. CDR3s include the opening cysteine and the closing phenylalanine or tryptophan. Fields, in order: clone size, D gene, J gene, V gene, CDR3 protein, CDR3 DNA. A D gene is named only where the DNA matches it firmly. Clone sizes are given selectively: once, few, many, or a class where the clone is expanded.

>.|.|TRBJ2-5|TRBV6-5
CASRRGAGREETQYF
TGTGCCAGCAGGAGGGGGGCAGGGAGGGAAGAGACCCAGTACTTC
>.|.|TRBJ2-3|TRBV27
CASSLSTPGVTDTQYF
TGTGCCAGCAGTTTATCGACACCAGGGGTCACAGATACGCAGTATTTT
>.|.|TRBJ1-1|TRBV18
CASSLEWTEAFF
TGTGCCAGCTCACTCGAGTGGACTGAAGCTTTCTTT
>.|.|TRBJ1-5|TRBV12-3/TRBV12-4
CASSLDGGQPQHF
TGTGCCAGCAGTTTAGACGGAGGCCAGCCCCAGCATTTT
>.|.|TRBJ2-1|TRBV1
CTSSRTRMVGNEQFF
TGCACCAGCAGTCGTACCCGAATGGTCGGGAATGAGCAGTTCTTC
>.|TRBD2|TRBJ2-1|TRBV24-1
CATSDLGLAGVVEQFF
TGTGCCACCAGTGATTTGGGGCTAGCGGGAGTGGTTGAGCAGTTCTTC
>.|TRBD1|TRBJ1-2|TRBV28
CASSLGTGGYYGYTF
TGTGCCAGCAGTTTGGGGACAGGGGGCTACTATGGCTACACCTTC
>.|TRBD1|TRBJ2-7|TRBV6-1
CASSEARGRGYEQYF
TGTGCCAGCAGTGAAGCGAGGGGGCGCGGGTACGAGCAGTACTTC
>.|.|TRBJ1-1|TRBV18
CASSPPSRQGTEAFF
TGTGCCAGCTCACCACCGAGTAGGCAGGGCACTGAAGCTTTCTTT
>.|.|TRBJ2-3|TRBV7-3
CASSPGAGTDTQYF
TGTGCCAGCAGCCCTGGGGCGGGCACAGATACGCAGTATTTT
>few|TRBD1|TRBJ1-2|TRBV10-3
CAIRPTGTGTDYGYTF
TGTGCCATCAGGCCCACCGGGACAGGGACCGATTATGGCTACACCTTC
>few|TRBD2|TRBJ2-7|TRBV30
CAWSPGREQYF
TGTGCCTGGAGCCCCGGGAGGGAGCAGTACTTC
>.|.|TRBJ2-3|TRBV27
CASSLSRETRQENTDTQYF
TGTGCCAGCAGTTTATCTAGAGAAACAAGACAGGAAAACACAGATACGCAGTATTTT
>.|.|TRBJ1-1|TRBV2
CASRATSRAEAFF
TGTGCCAGCAGGGCCACTTCCAGGGCTGAAGCTTTCTTT
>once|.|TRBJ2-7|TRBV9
CASSPSGYEQYF
TGTGCCAGCAGCCCCTCGGGGTACGAGCAGTACTTC
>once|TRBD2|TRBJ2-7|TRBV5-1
CASSPGGGISDEQYF
TGCGCCAGCAGCCCCGGCGGGGGGATTTCGGACGAGCAGTACTTC
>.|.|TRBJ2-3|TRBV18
CASSPALGTDTQYF
TGTGCCAGCTCACCAGCTCTAGGCACAGATACGCAGTATTTT
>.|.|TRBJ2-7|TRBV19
CASSTSSVYEQYF
TGTGCCAGTAGCACTAGCAGTGTCTACGAGCAGTACTTC
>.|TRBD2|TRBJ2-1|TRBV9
CASSVGLGGSTYNEQFF
TGTGCCAGCAGCGTAGGGTTGGGGGGGAGCACCTACAATGAGCAGTTCTTC